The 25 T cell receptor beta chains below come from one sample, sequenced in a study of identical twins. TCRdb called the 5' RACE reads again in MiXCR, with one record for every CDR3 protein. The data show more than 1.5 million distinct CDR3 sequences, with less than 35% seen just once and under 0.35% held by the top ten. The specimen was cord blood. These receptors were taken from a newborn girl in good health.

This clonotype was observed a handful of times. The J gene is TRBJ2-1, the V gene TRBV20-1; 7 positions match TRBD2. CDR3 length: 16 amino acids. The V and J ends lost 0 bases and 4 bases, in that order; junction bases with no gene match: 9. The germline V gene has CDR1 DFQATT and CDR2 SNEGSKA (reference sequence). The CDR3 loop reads CSARDLAGEAYNEQFF. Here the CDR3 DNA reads TGCAGTGCTAGAGATCTCGCGGGGGAGGCGTACAATGAGCAGTTCTTC.

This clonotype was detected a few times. The CDR3 loop is CASSLRGREEKLFF. The CDR3 DNA is TGTGCCAGCAGTTTAAGGGGGAGAGAAGAAAAACTGTTTTTT. This chain uses TRBV27 with TRBJ1-4, with D possibly matching TRBD1 (6 bases). Trimming cost V 2 bases and J 8 bases, with 12 bases left between them. CDR1 and CDR2 (germline): MNHEY, SMNVEV (reference sequence). The CDR3 loop spans 14 amino acids.

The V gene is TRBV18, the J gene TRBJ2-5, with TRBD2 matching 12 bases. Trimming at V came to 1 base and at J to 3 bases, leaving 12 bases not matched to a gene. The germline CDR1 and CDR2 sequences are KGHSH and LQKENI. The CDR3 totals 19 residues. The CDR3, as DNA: TGTGCCAGCTCACCACAGGAGGGACTAGCGGGTCACGGAGAAGAGACCCAGTACTTC. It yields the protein CASSPQEGLAGHGEETQYF.

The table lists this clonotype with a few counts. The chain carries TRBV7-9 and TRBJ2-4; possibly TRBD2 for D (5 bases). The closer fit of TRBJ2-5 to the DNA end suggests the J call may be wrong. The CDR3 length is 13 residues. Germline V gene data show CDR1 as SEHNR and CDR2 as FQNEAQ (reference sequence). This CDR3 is CASSFSDWETQYF. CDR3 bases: TGTGCCAGCAGCTTTAGCGATTGGGAGACCCAGTACTTC.

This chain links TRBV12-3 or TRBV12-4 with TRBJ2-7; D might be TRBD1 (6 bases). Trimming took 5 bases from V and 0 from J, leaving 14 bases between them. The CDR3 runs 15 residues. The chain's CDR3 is CASSGGQLSSYEQYF. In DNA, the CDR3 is TGTGCCAGCAGTGGAGGACAGTTGAGCTCCTACGAGCAGTACTTC.

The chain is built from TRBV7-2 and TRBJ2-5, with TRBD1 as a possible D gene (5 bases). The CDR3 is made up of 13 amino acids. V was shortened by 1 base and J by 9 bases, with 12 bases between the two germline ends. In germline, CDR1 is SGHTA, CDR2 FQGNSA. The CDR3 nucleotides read TGTGCCAGCAGCTTAGTACCCCAAGGGGCCCAGTACTTC. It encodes CASSLVPQGAQYF.

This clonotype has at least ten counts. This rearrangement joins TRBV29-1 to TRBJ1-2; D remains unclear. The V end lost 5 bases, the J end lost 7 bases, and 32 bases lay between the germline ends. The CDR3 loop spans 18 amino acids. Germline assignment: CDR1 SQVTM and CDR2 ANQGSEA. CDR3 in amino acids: CSVWGSPLTLVGPFGYTF. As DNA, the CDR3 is TGCAGCGTTTGGGGATCCCCTTTGACATTGGTGGGTCCTTTTGGCTACACCTTC. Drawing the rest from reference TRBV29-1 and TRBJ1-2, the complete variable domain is SAVISQKPSRDICQRGTSLTIQCQVDSQVTMMFWYRQQPGQSLTLIATANQGSEATYESGFVIDKFPISRPNLTFSTLTVSNMSPEDSSIYLCSVWGSPLTLVGPFGYTFGSGTRLTVV.

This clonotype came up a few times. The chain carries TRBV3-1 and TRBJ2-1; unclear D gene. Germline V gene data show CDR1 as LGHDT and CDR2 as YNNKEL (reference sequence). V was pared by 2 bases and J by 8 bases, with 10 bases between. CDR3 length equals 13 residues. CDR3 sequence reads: CASSQRVGHEQFF. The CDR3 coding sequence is TGTGCCAGCAGCCAACGGGTAGGCCATGAGCAGTTCTTC.

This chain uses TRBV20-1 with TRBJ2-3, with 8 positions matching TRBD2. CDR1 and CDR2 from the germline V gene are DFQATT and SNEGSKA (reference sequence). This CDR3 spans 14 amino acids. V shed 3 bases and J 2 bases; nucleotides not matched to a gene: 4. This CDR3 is CSASPGLVTDTQYF. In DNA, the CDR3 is TGCAGTGCTAGTCCGGGACTAGTCACAGATACGCAGTATTTT.

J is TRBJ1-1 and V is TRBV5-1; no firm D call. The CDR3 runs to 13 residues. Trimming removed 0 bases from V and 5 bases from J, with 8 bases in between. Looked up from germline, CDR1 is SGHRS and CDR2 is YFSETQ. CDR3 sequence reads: CASSLALVTEAFF. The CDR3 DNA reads TGCGCCAGCAGCTTGGCCCTCGTAACTGAAGCTTTCTTT. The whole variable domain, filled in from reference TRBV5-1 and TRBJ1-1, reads KAGVTQTPRYLIKTRGQQVTLSCSPISGHRSVSWYQQTPGQGLQFLFEYFSETQRNKGNFPGRFSGRQFSNSRSEMNVSTLELGDSALYLCASSLALVTEAFFGQGTRLTVV.

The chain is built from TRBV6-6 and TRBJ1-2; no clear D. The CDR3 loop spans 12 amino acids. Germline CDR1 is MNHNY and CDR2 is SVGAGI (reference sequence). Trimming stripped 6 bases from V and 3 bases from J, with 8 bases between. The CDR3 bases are TGTGCCAGCAGACAAGTAGACTATGGCTACACCTTC. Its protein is CASRQVDYGYTF.

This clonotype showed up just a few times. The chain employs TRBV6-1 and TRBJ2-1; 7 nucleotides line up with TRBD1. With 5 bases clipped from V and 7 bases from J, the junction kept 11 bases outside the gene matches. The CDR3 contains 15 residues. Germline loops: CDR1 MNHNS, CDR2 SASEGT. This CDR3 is CASSIRDSHGNEQFF. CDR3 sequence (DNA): TGTGCCAGCAGTATCCGGGACAGCCATGGGAATGAGCAGTTCTTC.

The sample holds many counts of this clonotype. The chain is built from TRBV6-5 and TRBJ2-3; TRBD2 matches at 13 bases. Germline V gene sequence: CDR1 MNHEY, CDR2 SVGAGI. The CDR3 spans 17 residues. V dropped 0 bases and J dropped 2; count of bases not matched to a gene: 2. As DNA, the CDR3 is TGTGCCAGCAGTTACTCCGGGACTAGCGGGATCACAGATACGCAGTATTTT. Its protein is CASSYSGTSGITDTQYF.

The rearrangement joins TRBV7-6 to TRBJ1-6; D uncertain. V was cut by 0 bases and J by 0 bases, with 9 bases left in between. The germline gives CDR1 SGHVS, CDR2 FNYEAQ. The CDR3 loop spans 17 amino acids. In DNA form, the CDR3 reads TGTGCCAGCAGCTTAGCGCCAATGAGCTCCTATAATTCACCCCTCCACTTT. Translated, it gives CASSLAPMSSYNSPLHF.

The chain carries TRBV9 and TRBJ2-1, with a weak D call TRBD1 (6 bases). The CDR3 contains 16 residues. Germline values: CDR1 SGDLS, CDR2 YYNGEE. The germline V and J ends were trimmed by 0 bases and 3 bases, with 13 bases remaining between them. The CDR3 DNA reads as TGTGCCAGCAGCGTAGGGTGGGGGCCCAACTACAATGAGCAGTTCTTC. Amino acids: CASSVGWGPNYNEQFF.

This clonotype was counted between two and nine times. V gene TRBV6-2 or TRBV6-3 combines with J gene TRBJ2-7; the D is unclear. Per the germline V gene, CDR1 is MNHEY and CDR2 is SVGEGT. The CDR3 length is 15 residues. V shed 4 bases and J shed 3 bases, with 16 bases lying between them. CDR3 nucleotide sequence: TGTGCCAGCAGTTCGCCCCGCCGGGCGAACTACGAGCAGTACTTC. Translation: CASSSPRRANYEQYF.

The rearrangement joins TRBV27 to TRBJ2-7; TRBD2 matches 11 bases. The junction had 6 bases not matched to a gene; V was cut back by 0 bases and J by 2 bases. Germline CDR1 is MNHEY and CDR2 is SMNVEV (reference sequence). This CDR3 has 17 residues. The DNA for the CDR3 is TGTGCCAGCAGTTTATCAAAAGGGACTAGCGGTACCTACGAGCAGTACTTC. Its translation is CASSLSKGTSGTYEQYF.

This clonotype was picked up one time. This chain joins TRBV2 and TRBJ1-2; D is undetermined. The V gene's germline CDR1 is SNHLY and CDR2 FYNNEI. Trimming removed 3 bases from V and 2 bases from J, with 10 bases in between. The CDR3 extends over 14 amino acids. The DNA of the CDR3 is TGTGCCAGCAGTGATCTGGGTGGCAACTATGGCTACACCTTC. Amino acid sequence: CASSDLGGNYGYTF. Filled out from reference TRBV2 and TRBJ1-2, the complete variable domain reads EPEVTQTPSHQVTQMGQEVILRCVPISNHLYFYWYRQILGQKVEFLVSFYNNEISEKSEIFDDQFSVERPDGSNFTLKIRSTKLEDSAMYFCASSDLGGNYGYTFGSGTRLTVV.

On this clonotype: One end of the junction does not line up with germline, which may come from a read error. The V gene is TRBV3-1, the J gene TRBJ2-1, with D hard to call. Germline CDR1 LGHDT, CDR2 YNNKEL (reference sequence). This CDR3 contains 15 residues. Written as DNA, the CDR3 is TGTGCCAGCAACCAAGTGATAGGGTCCTACAATGAGCAGTTCTTC. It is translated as CASNQVIGSYNEQFF.

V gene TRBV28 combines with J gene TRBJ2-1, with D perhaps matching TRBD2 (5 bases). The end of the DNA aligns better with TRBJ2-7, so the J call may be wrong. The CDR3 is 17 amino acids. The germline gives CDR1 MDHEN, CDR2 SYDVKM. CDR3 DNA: TGTGCCAGCAGTTTCCCGATCGGGGAGCCCTACTACAATGAGCAGTACTTC. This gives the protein CASSFPIGEPYYNEQYF.

CDR3: CASSPRTSGGGDNEQFF. The CDR3 region has the DNA TGTGCCAGCAGTCCTAGGACTAGCGGGGGGGGCGACAATGAGCAGTTCTTC. This chain links TRBV6-2 or TRBV6-3 with TRBJ2-1; 15 bases match TRBD2. V was pared by 5 bases and J by 5 bases, with 7 bases of the junction left unmatched. From germline, CDR1 is MNHEY and CDR2 SVGEGT. The CDR3 length is 17 residues.

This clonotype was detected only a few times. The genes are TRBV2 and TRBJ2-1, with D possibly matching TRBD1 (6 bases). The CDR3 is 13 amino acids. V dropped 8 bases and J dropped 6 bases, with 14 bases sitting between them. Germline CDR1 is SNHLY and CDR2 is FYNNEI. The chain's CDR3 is CASQGQGLNEQFF. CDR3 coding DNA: TGTGCCAGCCAGGGGCAGGGCCTCAATGAGCAGTTCTTC.

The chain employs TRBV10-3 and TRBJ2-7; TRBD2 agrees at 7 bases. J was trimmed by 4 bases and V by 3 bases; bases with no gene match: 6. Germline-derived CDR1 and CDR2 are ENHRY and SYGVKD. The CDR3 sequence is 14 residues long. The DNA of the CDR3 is TGTGCCATCAGTGAATGGGGGGAGGGTTACGAGCAGTACTTC. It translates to CAISEWGEGYEQYF.

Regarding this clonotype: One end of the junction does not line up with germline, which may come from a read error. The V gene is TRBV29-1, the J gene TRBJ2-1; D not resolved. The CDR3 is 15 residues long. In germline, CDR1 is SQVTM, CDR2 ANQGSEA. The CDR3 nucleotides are TGCAGCGTTGCGCATCTGGTGGGCCTTTACAATGAGCAGTTATTC. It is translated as CSVAHLVGLYNEQLF.

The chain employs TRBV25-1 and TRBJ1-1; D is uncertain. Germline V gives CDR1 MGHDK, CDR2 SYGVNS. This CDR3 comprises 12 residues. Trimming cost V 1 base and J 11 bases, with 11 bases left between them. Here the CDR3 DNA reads TGTGCCAGCAGTGAATCGGGTGGGGAGGCTTTCTTT. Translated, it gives CASSESGGEAFF. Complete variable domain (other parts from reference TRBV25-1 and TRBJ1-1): EADIYQTPRYLVIGTGKKITLECSQTMGHDKMYWYQQDPGMELHLIHYSYGVNSTEKGDLSSESTVSRIRTEHFPLTLESARPSHTSQYLCASSESGGEAFFGQGTRLTVV.